This TCR beta chain was identified during a study of monozygotic twins with inflammatory bowel disease. General study findings and limits: Among the T cells, different subtypes could not be distinguished.

The CDR3 extends over 14 amino acids. Germline V gives CDR1 DFQATT, CDR2 SNEGSKA (reference sequence). Each sample had eight separate cDNA synthesis reactions. Using TCRalpha and TCRbeta cDNA, the researchers carried out two nested PCRs that lasted approximately 16 and 10 cycles. TCRdb processed the 5' RACE reads again and assigns one entry to each CDR3 protein, with no DNA. This table holds a few hundred thousand distinct CDR3 sequences. Isolation of total RNA was performed on whole blood, with no prior T cell sorting. Comment on this clonotype: Antigen: not known.

The chain joins TRBV20-1 to TRBJ2-5; with no DNA, the TCRdb D assignment of TRBD1 cannot be verified. Sequenced: blood. The TCR was taken from a human donor with ulcerative colitis or Crohn's disease, or a healthy co-twin of an affected twin (not recorded which). CDR3 in amino acids: CSARGTQPWETQYF.